These 20 T cell receptor beta chains were all obtained from the same sample, sequenced in a study (dated by TCRdb to the mid-2010s). The method behind the library was RT-PCR. Sequencer: Illumina MiSeq. The raw public data were reprocessed by TCRdb itself: fastp quality trimming at Q25, MiXCR clonotype calling, in-frame beta chains only. CDR3 protein sequences are deduplicated, and each keeps its most common genes and DNA. Recorded for this sample are hundreds of thousands of distinct CDR3 sequences; 12% to 15% of them occurred a single time. Of the sample, 3% to 4.5% falls within the top ten clones. The specimen sequenced was memory CD4+ T cells from blood. The origin of the receptors is a female donor in good health, serving as a healthy control.

This clonotype was counted a few times. The V call is TRBV5-5, the J call TRBJ2-1; perhaps TRBD2 as D (6 bases). Germline lookup yields CDR1 SGHKS and CDR2 YYEKEE (reference sequence). V shed 3 bases and J shed 8 bases, with 12 bases lying between them. CDR3 size: 13 residues. The CDR3 sequence is CASSWYRRDEQFF. In nucleotides, the CDR3 is TGTGCCAGCAGCTGGTACAGGAGGGATGAGCAGTTCTTC.

The sample holds many counts of this clonotype. This chain joins TRBV20-1 and TRBJ1-3, with D unresolved. Germline CDR1 and CDR2: DFQATT and SNEGSKA (reference sequence). Trimming left V 2 bases short and J 0 bases short, with 11 bases between. CDR3 length: 15 amino acids. CDR3 DNA: TGCAGTGCTAGACCCTCCTACAGCTCTGGAAACACCATATATTTT. Protein: CSARPSYSSGNTIYF.

As regards this clonotype: A much larger clone differs from this one at a single base, so this may be a read error. The V and J genes are TRBV29-1 and TRBJ2-1; 8 bases are a match to TRBD1. Trimming took 6 bases from V and 6 from J; bases not matched to a gene: 4. Per the germline V gene, CDR1 is SQVTM and CDR2 is ANQGSEA. CDR3 length equals 12 residues. The CDR3 region is CSVAGQGNEQFF. CDR3 coding DNA: TGCAGCGTCGCAGGACAGGGCAATGAGCAGTTCTTC.

This clonotype was counted at least ten times. The chain employs TRBV4-3 and TRBJ1-5, with a possible D match to TRBD1 (6 bases). Germline V gene data show CDR1 as LGHNA and CDR2 as YSLEER. The CDR3 consists of 15 residues. The V end lost 2 bases, the J end lost 3 bases, and 11 bases lay between the germline ends. The CDR3 DNA sequence: TGCGCCAGCAGCCAATTCGGGGGCGTCAATCAGCCCCAGCATTTT. This encodes CASSQFGGVNQPQHF.

The DNA for the CDR3 is TGTGCCAGCAGCTATCGACAGGGGACTAATGAAAAACTGTTTTTT. As protein: CASSYRQGTNEKLFF. J is TRBJ1-4 and V is TRBV12-3 or TRBV12-4; the match to TRBD1 covers 8 bases. The CDR3 loop spans 15 amino acids. The V gene end was trimmed by 6 bases and the J gene end by 2 bases; junction bases not matched to a gene: 5.

The chain links TRBV3-1 to TRBJ1-6; 7 bases fit TRBD1. The CDR3 is made up of 14 amino acids. Trimming cost V 4 bases and J 8 bases; bases outside gene matches: 5. Per germline, CDR1 LGHDT and CDR2 YNNKEL (reference sequence). CDR3 DNA sequence: TGTGCCAGCAGCCCCGCAGGGGGGGATTCACCCCTCCACTTT. This gives the protein CASSPAGGDSPLHF. The variable domain in full, with the rest retrieved from reference TRBV3-1 and TRBJ1-6, is DTAVSQTPKYLVTQMGNDKSIKCEQNLGHDTMYWYKQDSKKFLKIMFSYNNKELIINETVPNRFSPKSPDKAHLNLHINSLELGDSAVYFCASSPAGGDSPLHFGNGTRLTVT.

A few counts support this clonotype. The gene calls are TRBV10-3 and TRBJ2-3; no clear D gene. The CDR3 contains 11 residues. Trimming stripped 7 bases from V and 5 bases from J, with 7 bases between. Germline assignment: CDR1 ENHRY and CDR2 SYGVKD. CDR3 sequence: CAIMSRDTQYF. Here the CDR3 DNA reads TGTGCCATCATGTCGAGAGATACGCAGTATTTT.

V is TRBV3-1 and J is TRBJ2-7; the D is unclear. Germline CDR1 LGHDT, CDR2 YNNKEL (reference sequence). The CDR3 runs to 15 residues. With 0 bases removed from V and 2 bases from J, the gap between germline ends came to 11 bases. The DNA of the CDR3 is TGTGCCAGCAGCCAAGATCTATACGGAACCTACGAGCAGTACTTC. Translating gives CASSQDLYGTYEQYF.

This clonotype showed up just a few times. The gene calls are TRBV20-1 and TRBJ1-2; 8 nucleotides line up with TRBD1. The germline V gene encodes CDR1 DFQATT and CDR2 SNEGSKA (reference sequence). This CDR3 spans 14 amino acids. Trimming cost V 3 bases and J 4 bases; bases outside gene matches: 7. The CDR3, as DNA: TGCAGTGCTAGCCAGGGGGCCTTTGTCTATGGCTACACCTTC. Protein: CSASQGAFVYGYTF.

This clonotype was seen a few times. This chain connects TRBV6-5 to TRBJ1-4; no clear D gene. This CDR3 has 13 residues. Germline V lookup: CDR1 MNHEY, CDR2 SVGAGI. Trimming cost V 2 bases and J 8 bases, with 9 bases left between them. CDR3 sequence: CASSYTRREKLFF. CDR3 nucleotide sequence: TGTGCCAGCAGTTACACCAGAAGGGAAAAACTGTTTTTT.

There are many counts of this clonotype. The chain uses TRBV27 and TRBJ2-7; 9 positions agree with TRBD2. Germline V gives CDR1 MNHEY, CDR2 SMNVEV (reference sequence). Trimming took 7 bases from V and 0 from J; bases not matched to a gene: 4. The length of the CDR3 is 14 residues. CDR3 residues: CASKGSGSSYEQYF. As DNA, the CDR3 is TGTGCCAGCAAGGGTAGCGGGAGCTCCTACGAGCAGTACTTC.

This clonotype was counted at least ten times. CDR3 nucleotide sequence: TGTGCCAGCAGCCCCGGGACAGGGAAGCTGTTTTTT. The encoded protein is CASSPGTGKLFF. V gene TRBV6-5 combines with J gene TRBJ2-2; 9 positions match TRBD1. In germline, CDR1 is MNHEY, CDR2 SVGAGI. This CDR3 contains 12 residues. The J segment lost 12 bases and the V segment lost 6 bases, leaving 5 bases of the junction unmatched.

A few counts support this clonotype. The V gene is TRBV7-3, the J gene TRBJ2-5, with D unclear. Germline V gives CDR1 SGHTA, CDR2 FQGTGA. The CDR3 has 14 amino acids. Trimming left V 1 base short and J 5 bases short, with 11 bases between. The CDR3 protein is CASSLNPVGETQYF. The CDR3 DNA reads TGTGCCAGCAGCTTAAATCCAGTAGGGGAGACCCAGTACTTC.

CDR3 protein: CASSPDYVPGELFF. The CDR3, as DNA: TGTGCCAGCAGCCCTGACTATGTTCCCGGGGAGCTGTTTTTT. The rearrangement joins TRBV3-1 to TRBJ2-2; maybe TRBD2 (5 bases). The CDR3 totals 14 residues. Trimming pared 4 bases from V and 6 bases from J, leaving 12 bases between. From germline, CDR1 is LGHDT and CDR2 YNNKEL (reference sequence).

This clonotype was counted many times. The rearrangement joins TRBV20-1 to TRBJ1-5; D gene uncertain. CDR3 length equals 15 residues. Germline V gives CDR1 DFQATT, CDR2 SNEGSKA (reference sequence). V shed 3 bases and J shed 1 base, with 13 bases lying between them. In nucleotides, the CDR3 is TGCAGTGCTAGCGTGAGACACCTGAGCAATCAGCCCCAGCATTTT. Translated: CSASVRHLSNQPQHF.

The genes are TRBV12-3 or TRBV12-4 and TRBJ2-1; maybe TRBD2 (6 bases). The V and J ends lost 1 base and 4 bases respectively, with 11 bases between them. This CDR3 region has 15 residues. The CDR3 protein is CASSLGGEPYNEQFF. The CDR3 DNA is TGTGCCAGCAGTTTAGGGGGGGAGCCTTACAATGAGCAGTTCTTC.

V usage is TRBV7-3 and J usage is TRBJ2-3, with D possibly TRBD2 on 5 matching bases. The germline V gene has CDR1 SGHTA and CDR2 FQGTGA. The length of the CDR3 is 15 residues. Trimming removed 5 bases at V and 1 base at J, with 13 bases between. The CDR3, as DNA: TGTGCCAGCAGCACCGGGGATCCCCGCACAGATACGCAGTATTTT. It specifies CASSTGDPRTDTQYF.

This clonotype was observed many times. The chain joins TRBV24-1 to TRBJ2-1, with D perhaps matching TRBD1 (6 bases). CDR1 is KGHDR and CDR2 is SFDVKD in the germline V gene. V was cut by 4 bases and J by 6 bases, with 12 bases left in between. This CDR3 has 14 residues. The DNA for the CDR3 is TGTGCCACCAGTGAATTGGGACAAATCAATGAGCAGTTCTTC. Protein product: CATSELGQINEQFF.

This clonotype was observed a single time. V gene TRBV3-1 combines with J gene TRBJ1-1; 7 bases agree with TRBD1. The V segment lost 3 bases and the J segment 4 bases; nucleotides outside the gene matches: 5. Germline V gives CDR1 LGHDT, CDR2 YNNKEL (reference sequence). This CDR3 contains 14 residues. The CDR3 protein is CASSQEGTATEAFF. The CDR3, as DNA: TGTGCCAGCAGCCAGGAAGGGACAGCCACTGAAGCTTTCTTT.

This clonotype showed up many times. The V and J genes are TRBV6-1 and TRBJ2-3; 9 nucleotides line up with TRBD1. V shed 5 bases, J shed 2 bases, and the junction held 2 bases outside the gene matches. This CDR3 contains 14 residues. Germline V gene lookup returns CDR1 MNHNS and CDR2 SASEGT. The CDR3 protein is CASSNRGLTDTQYF. The CDR3 nucleotides read TGTGCCAGCAGTAACAGGGGGCTCACAGATACGCAGTATTTT.